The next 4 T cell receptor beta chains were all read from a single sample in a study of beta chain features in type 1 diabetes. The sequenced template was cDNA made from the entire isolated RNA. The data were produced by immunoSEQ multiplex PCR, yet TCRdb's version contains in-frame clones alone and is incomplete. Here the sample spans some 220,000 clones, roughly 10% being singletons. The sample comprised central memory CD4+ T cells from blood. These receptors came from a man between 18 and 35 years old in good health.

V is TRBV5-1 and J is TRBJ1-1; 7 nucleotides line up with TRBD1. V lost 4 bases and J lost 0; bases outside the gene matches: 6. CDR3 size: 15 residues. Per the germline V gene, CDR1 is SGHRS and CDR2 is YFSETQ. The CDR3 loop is CASSVGDSMNTEAFF. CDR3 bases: TGCGCCAGCAGCGTGGGGGACAGCATGAACACTGAAGCTTTCTTT.

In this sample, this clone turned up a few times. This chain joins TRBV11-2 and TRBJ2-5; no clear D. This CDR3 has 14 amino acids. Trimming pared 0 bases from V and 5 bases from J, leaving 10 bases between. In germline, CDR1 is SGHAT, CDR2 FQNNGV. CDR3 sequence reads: CASSLDPGSETQYF. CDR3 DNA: TGTGCCAGCAGCTTAGATCCAGGTTCGGAGACCCAGTACTTC.

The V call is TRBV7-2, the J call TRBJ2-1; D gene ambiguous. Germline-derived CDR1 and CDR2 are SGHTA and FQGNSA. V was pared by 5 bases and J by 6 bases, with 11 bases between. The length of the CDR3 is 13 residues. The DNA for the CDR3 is TGTGCCAGCAGCGCACAGAGACTCAATGAGCAGTTCTTC. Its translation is CASSAQRLNEQFF.

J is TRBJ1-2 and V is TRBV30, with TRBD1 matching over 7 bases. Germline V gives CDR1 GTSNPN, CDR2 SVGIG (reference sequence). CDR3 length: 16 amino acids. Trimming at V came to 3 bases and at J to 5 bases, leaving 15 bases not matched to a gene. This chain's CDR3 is CAWSAYRDRLPYGYTF. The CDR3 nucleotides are TGTGCCTGGAGCGCCTACCGGGACAGACTACCTTATGGCTACACCTTC. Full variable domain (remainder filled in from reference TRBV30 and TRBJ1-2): SQTIHQWPATLVQPVGSPLSLECTVEGTSNPNLYWYRQAAGRGLQLLFYSVGIGQISSEVPQNLSASRPQDRQFILSSKKLLLSDSGFYLCAWSAYRDRLPYGYTFGSGTRLTVV.